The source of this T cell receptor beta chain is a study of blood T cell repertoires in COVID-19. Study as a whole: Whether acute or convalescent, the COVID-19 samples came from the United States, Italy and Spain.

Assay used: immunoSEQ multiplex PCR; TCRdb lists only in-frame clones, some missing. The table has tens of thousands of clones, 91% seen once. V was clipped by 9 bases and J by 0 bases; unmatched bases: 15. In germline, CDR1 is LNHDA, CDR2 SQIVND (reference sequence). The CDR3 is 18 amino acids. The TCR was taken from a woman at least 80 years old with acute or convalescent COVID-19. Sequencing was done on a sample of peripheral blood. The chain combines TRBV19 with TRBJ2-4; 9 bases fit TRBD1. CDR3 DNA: TGTGCCAGCCGGGACAGGGTTGGGGGTATTATAGCCAAAAACATTCAGTACTTC. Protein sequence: CASRDRVGGIIAKNIQYF.